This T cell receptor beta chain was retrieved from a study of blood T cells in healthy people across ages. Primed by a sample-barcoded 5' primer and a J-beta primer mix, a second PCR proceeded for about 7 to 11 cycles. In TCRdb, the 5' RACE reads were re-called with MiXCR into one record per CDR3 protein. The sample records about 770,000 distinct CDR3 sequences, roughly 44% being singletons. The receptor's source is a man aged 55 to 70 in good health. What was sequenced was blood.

The CDR3 coding sequence is TGTGCCAGCAGCGTACGCGGGACAGACCAAGAGACCCAGTACTTC. Translated: CASSVRGTDQETQYF. The V and J genes are TRBV9 and TRBJ2-5, with TRBD1 as a possible D gene (7 bases). The CDR3 sequence is 15 residues long. With 1 base removed from V and 0 bases from J, the gap between germline ends came to 10 bases. Germline V gene sequence: CDR1 SGDLS, CDR2 YYNGEE. The full variable domain, rest sourced from reference TRBV9 and TRBJ2-5, is DSGVTQTPKHLITATGQRVTLRCSPRSGDLSVYWYQQSLDQGLQFLIQYYNGEERAKGNILERFSAQQFPDLHSELNLSSLELGDSALYFCASSVRGTDQETQYFGPGTRLLVL.